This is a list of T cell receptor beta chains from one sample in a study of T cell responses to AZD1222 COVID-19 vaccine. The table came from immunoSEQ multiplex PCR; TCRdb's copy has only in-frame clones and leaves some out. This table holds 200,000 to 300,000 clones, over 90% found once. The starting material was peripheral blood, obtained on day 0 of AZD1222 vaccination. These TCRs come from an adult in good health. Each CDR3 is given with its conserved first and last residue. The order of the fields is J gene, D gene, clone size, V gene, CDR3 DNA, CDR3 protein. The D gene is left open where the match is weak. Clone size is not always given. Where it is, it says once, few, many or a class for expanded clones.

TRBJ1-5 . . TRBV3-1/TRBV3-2 TGTGCCAGCAGCCAATACCGGGGCAATCAGCCCCAGCATTTT CASSQYRGNQPQHF
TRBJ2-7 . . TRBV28 TGTGCCAGCAGTTTACTATCATCCTACGAGCAGTACTTC CASSLLSSYEQYF
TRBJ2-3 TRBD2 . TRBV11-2 TGTGCCAGCAGCTTAGTTAGCGGGGGGGCAGATACGCAGTATTTT CASSLVSGGADTQYF
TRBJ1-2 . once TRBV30 TGTGCCTGGAATCCTTCGGGGTCGAGTGGCTACACCTTC CAWNPSGSSGYTF
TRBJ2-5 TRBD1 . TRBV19 TGTGCCAGTAGTACAGTTCACAGGGGGCTAAACGTGACCCAGTACTTC CASSTVHRGLNVTQYF
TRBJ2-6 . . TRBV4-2 TGTGCCAGCAGCCAAGATAGGAGCTCTGGGGCCAACGTCCTGACTTTC CASSQDRSSGANVLTF
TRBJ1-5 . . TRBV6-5 TGTGCCAGCAGTGACTCGGCAGATAATCAGCCCCAGCATTTT CASSDSADNQPQHF
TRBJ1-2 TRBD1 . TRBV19 TGTGCCAGTAACCGGGACAGGGGCTACACCTTC CASNRDRGYTF
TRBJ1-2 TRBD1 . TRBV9 TGTGCCAGCAGCCTTGGGGCCTACGACAGGGAAGGCTACACCTTC CASSLGAYDREGYTF
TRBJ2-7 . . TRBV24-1 TGTGCCACCAGTACCGGGCCCTCGTCCCCCTACGAGCAGTACTTC CATSTGPSSPYEQYF
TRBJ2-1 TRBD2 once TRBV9 TGTGCCAGCAGCCCCCGAGCGGGGGGGCCCTACAATGAGCAGTTCTTC CASSPRAGGPYNEQFF
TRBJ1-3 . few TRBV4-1 TGCGCCAGCAGCCAAGTCGATTTACTGCCAGCGGGAAACACCATATATTTT CASSQVDLLPAGNTIYF
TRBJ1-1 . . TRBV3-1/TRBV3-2 TGTGCCAGCAGTCGACCCGGGACCGAAGCTTTCTTT CASSRPGTEAFF
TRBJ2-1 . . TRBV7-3 TGTGCCAGCAGCTTATTACCACATCAACTTTACAATGAGCAGTTCTTC CASSLLPHQLYNEQFF
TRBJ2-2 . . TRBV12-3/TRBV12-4 TGTGCCAGCAGTCGTAACACCGGGGAGCTGTTTTTT CASSRNTGELFF
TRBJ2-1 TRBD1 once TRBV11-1 TGTGCCAGCAGCCCCACAGGGGATGGGAATGAGCAGTTCTTC CASSPTGDGNEQFF
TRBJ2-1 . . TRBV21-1 TGTGCCAGCAGCATTCGGCGGGATAACTATGAGCAGTTCTTC CASSIRRDNYEQFF
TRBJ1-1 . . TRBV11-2 TGTGCCAGCAGCCTTGCCAGGGTGAACACTGAAGCTTTCTTT CASSLARVNTEAFF
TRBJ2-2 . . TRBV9 TGTGCCAGCAGCGTAGGGTCTAGAGGGACCGGGGAGCTGTTTTTT CASSVGSRGTGELFF
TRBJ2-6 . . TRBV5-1 TGCGCCAGCAGACGGACTCTCTCTGGGGCCAACGTCCTGACTTTC CASRRTLSGANVLTF
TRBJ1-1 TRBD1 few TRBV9 TGTGCCAGCAGCGTAGAAGGGGGCCGGGTCACTGAAGCTTTCTTT CASSVEGGRVTEAFF
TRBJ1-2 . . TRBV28 TGTGCCAGCAAATTTTCTAACTATGGCTACACCTTC CASKFSNYGYTF
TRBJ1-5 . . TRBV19 TGTGCCAGTAGTATATACACGGGCAATCAGCCCCAGCATTTT CASSIYTGNQPQHF
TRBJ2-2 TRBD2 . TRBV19 TGTGCCAGTACTTCCGCGGGGGACACCGGGGAGCTGTTTTTT CASTSAGDTGELFF
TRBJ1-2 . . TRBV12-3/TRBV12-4 TGTGCCAGCAGTTTAGTACCGGGGAATGGCTACACCTTC CASSLVPGNGYTF
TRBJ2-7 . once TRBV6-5 TGTGCCAGCAGTCAGGAGACCGGCGAGCAGTACTTC CASSQETGEQYF
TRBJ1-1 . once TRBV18 TGTGCCAGCTCATCGGACAGTTTGACTGAAGCTTTCTTT CASSSDSLTEAFF
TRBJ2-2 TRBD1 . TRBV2 TGTGCCAGCAGTGTGACAGGGCCCGGGGAGCTGTTTTTT CASSVTGPGELFF
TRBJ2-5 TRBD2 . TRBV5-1 TGCGCCAGCAGCTTACTTACGGGGGGTGAAGAGACCCAGTACTTC CASSLLTGGEETQYF
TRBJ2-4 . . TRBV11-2 TGTGCCAGCAGCTGGGGCACCATGGGGGGTCAGTACTTC CASSWGTMGGQYF
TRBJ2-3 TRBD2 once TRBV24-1 TGTGCCACCAGTGATATCATTAGCGGGGCCGTCCGGGATACGCAGTATTTT CATSDIISGAVRDTQYF
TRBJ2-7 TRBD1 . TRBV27 TGTGCCAGCAGTCCGAGTCCCGGGACAGGTCTCTACGAGCAGTACTTC CASSPSPGTGLYEQYF
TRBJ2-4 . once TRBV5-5 TGTGCCAGCAGAGCCGGGCCCACTGGGAACATTCAGTACTTC CASRAGPTGNIQYF
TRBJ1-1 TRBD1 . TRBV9 TGTGCCAGCAGCAGAGAGGCGACAGGGGTCACTGAAGCTTTCTTT CASSREATGVTEAFF
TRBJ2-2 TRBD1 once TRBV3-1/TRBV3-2 TGTGCCAGCAGGTCGGGACAGGGCATAAACACCGGGGAGCTGTTTTTT CASRSGQGINTGELFF
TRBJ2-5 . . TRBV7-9 TGTGCCAGCAGCGGGCAAGAGACCCAGTACTTC CASSGQETQYF
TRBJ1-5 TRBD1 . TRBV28 TGTGCCAGCAGTTGGGGACAGGGAAATCAGCCCCAGCATTTT CASSWGQGNQPQHF
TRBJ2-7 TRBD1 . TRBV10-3 TGTGCCACTCACAGGGGAGAGGCAGGGGAGCAGTACTTC CATHRGEAGEQYF
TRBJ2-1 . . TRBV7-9 TGTGCCAGCAGCTCACAGGGGGGGATAGCGGACTTAAATGAGCAGTTCTTC CASSSQGGIADLNEQFF
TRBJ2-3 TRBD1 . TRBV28 TGTGCCAGCAGTTCGACCTACGGGACAGTTAGCACAGATACGCAGTATTTT CASSSTYGTVSTDTQYF
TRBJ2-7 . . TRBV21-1 TGTGCCAGCAGCAAAGTGGACTACGAGCAGTACTTC CASSKVDYEQYF
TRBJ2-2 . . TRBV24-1 TGTGCCACCAGTGATCCGGAGGGGGGAGGCACCGGGGAGCTGTTTTTT CATSDPEGGGTGELFF
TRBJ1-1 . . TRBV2 TGTGCCAGCAGTGACCGGGCAGGCCCTTTCGACACTGAAGCTTTCTTT CASSDRAGPFDTEAFF